This T cell receptor beta chain was identified in a study of T-cell reconstitution after alpha-beta-depleted transplantation in children. General observations from the study: Several hundred expanded graft clones reportedly were the source of alpha-beta T cells about two months after transplant. From surviving recipient T cells and thymic progenitors came the high day-60 TCRbeta diversity observed in some patients. Fresh T-cell production supplied most of the T-cell counts and diversity seen one year after transplant.

Preparing the TCRbeta library involved the use of unique molecular identifiers. One entry per CDR3 protein results from TCRdb running MiXCR on the PCR reads. The sample holds under 450,000 distinct CDR3 sequences, around 15% seen once. Remarks on this clonotype: Its antigen is not identified.

The V end lost 5 bases, the J end lost 0 bases, and 14 bases lay between the germline ends. CDR1 is LNHNV and CDR2 is YYDKDF in the germline V gene (reference sequence). This CDR3 has 17 residues. This receptor was obtained from a boy under three years old who had a stem cell transplant for Wiskott-Aldrich syndrome, so the T cells may come from the graft donor. The chain employs TRBV15 and TRBJ2-6, with a tentative D call TRBD1 (5 bases). The sample in question was PBMCs, mostly from graft donor cells, obtained 360 days after TCRalphabeta/CD19-depleted stem cell transplant. The CDR3 loop is CATSAQGRFSGANVLTF. In DNA form, the CDR3 reads TGTGCCACCAGCGCTCAGGGTCGATTCTCTGGGGCCAACGTCCTGACTTTC.